This is a list of T cell receptor beta chains from one sample in a study of blood T cell repertoires in COVID-19. This table comes from immunoSEQ multiplex PCR, and its TCRdb copy is limited to in-frame clones, with some not included. Of roughly 99,000 clones listed, around 88% are singletons. Input material: peripheral blood. All receptors come from a man between 50 and 59 years old with active or convalescent COVID-19. Both conserved end residues are part of each CDR3. The D gene is left open where the match is weak. Rows give clone size only sometimes, using once, few, many, or a class for an expanded clone.

>.|.|TRBJ2-1|TRBV29-1
TGCAGCGTTGATACGACTAATGAGCAGTTCTTC
CSVDTTNEQFF
>TRBD2|.|TRBJ2-3|TRBV3-1/TRBV3-2
TGTGCCAGCAGCCCCGGACTAGCGGGAGGATATACGCAGTATTTT
CASSPGLAGGYTQYF
>.|.|TRBJ2-1|TRBV5-6
TGTGCCAGCAGCTGGGGGTCGGGAGCTAACAATGAGCAGTTCTTC
CASSWGSGANNEQFF
>TRBD1|.|TRBJ1-2|TRBV5-4
TGTGCCAGCAGCACCCGACAGGGAGTCTACACCTTC
CASSTRQGVYTF
>.|.|TRBJ2-7|TRBV7-2
TGTGCCAGCAGCTTAGGGGTGGGGGCTCCCTACTCCTACGAGCAGTACTTC
CASSLGVGAPYSYEQYF
>TRBD2|once|TRBJ2-1|TRBV5-4
TGTGCCAGCAGCTCGAGCGGGAGGGCCCTCTCTGAGCAGTTCTTC
CASSSSGRALSEQFF
>.|.|TRBJ1-6|TRBV7-2
TGTGCCAGCAGCGAGCTGGGGGGTAATTCACCCCTCCACTTT
CASSELGGNSPLHF
>.|.|TRBJ2-1|TRBV21-1
TGTGCCAGCAGCAAAGTTGAGGGGGAGTGCAGGGATGAGCAGTTCTTC
CASSKVEGECRDEQFF
>TRBD2|.|TRBJ2-3|TRBV10-3
TGTGCCATCGGCGGACTAGCGACGAGCACAGATACGCAGTATTTT
CAIGGLATSTDTQYF
>TRBD2|.|TRBJ2-5|TRBV2
TGTGCCAGCAGTGATGTACTAGCGGGAGAAGAGACCCAGTACTTC
CASSDVLAGEETQYF
>TRBD1|once|TRBJ2-7|TRBV6-5
TGTGCCAGCAGTTACTCGGGACAGGGGAATCACGAGCAGTACTTC
CASSYSGQGNHEQYF
>TRBD2|once|TRBJ2-5|TRBV7-9
TGTGCCAGCAGCTCTAGCGGGGAGAAACAAGAGACCCAGTACTTC
CASSSSGEKQETQYF
>TRBD1|.|TRBJ2-2|TRBV28
TGTGCCAGCAGTTTAGACAGGGGGCTTGGCACCGGGGAGCTGTTTTTT
CASSLDRGLGTGELFF
>.|.|TRBJ1-1|TRBV10-1
TGCGCCAGCGGTACCGGGGAGAACACTGAAGCTTTCTTT
CASGTGENTEAFF
>TRBD2|.|TRBJ2-3|TRBV2
TGTGCCAGCGAACTAGCGGGAGGGCAGGTAGATACGCAGTATTTT
CASELAGGQVDTQYF
>.|.|TRBJ1-6|TRBV9
TGTGCCAGCACCGAGACAGGAGATGATAATTCACCCCTCCACTTT
CASTETGDDNSPLHF
>TRBD2|.|TRBJ2-5|TRBV5-1
TGCGCCAGCAGCTTGTTGACTAGCGGGAGGGCCGAGGAGACCCAGTACTTC
CASSLLTSGRAEETQYF
>TRBD2|.|TRBJ2-5|TRBV28
TGTGCCAGCAGTTTAGCGGGGGGGAAGGAGACCCAGTACTTC
CASSLAGGKETQYF
>TRBD2|few|TRBJ2-1|TRBV7-7
TGTGCTAGCAGCTTAGCAGGTCGGGGGGATTACAATGAGCAGTTCTTC
CASSLAGRGDYNEQFF
>.|.|TRBJ2-5|TRBV18
TGTGCCAGCTCACCACCAGGGAGTGGAACCGGGTACCAAGAGACCCAGTACTTC
CASSPPGSGTGYQETQYF
>TRBD1|once|TRBJ2-2|TRBV10-3
TGTGCCATCAGTGGTACGACAGGGGCTACAATCCGGGAGCTGTTTTTT
CAISGTTGATIRELFF
>TRBD1|.|TRBJ2-7|TRBV4-3
TGCGCCAGCAGCCAAGCGAGGGGGGGACAGGGTGTCTCCTACGAGCAGTACTTC
CASSQARGGQGVSYEQYF
>.|.|TRBJ1-2|TRBV6-2/TRBV6-3
TGTGCCAGCAGCCGAGGTGCAGGGGATGGCTACACCTTC
CASSRGAGDGYTF
>.|.|TRBJ1-1|TRBV12-3/TRBV12-4
TGTGCCAGCATACGGCAGGGGAGTACTGAAGCTTTCTTT
CASIRQGSTEAFF
>.|.|TRBJ2-1|TRBV10-2
TGCGCCAGCAGTGACCCTCCGGGGGGCAGGGGCAATGAGCAGTTCTTC
CASSDPPGGRGNEQFF
>.|.|TRBJ2-7|TRBV5-6
TGTGCCAGCAGCTTGTCGAGGGAGCAGTACTTC
CASSLSREQYF
>.|once|TRBJ1-5|TRBV6-2/TRBV6-3
TGTGCCAGCAGTTTCCCGTCGGTAGGGGTTGTGAGGCAGCCCCAGCATTTT
CASSFPSVGVVRQPQHF
>.|.|TRBJ2-7|TRBV2
TGTGCCAGCGTCTACGCAAGCTACGAGCAGTACTTC
CASVYASYEQYF
>TRBD1|.|TRBJ2-5|TRBV24-1
TGTGCCACCAGGAGCACAGGGGGTAGGGAGACCCAGTACTTC
CATRSTGGRETQYF
>.|.|TRBJ2-2|TRBV4-1
TGCGCCAGCAGCCAAGGGTTGGGCTCGTCCGGGGAGCTGTTTTTT
CASSQGLGSSGELFF
>TRBD1|.|TRBJ1-5|TRBV6-1
TGTGCCAGCAGTGTCATACAGGGGGCTGGTCAAGGAAGCAATCAGCCCCAGCATTTT
CASSVIQGAGQGSNQPQHF
>TRBD1|.|TRBJ2-7|TRBV10-3
TGTGCCATCAGAGGGGGCCCCGTCTACGAGCAGTACTTC
CAIRGGPVYEQYF
>.|.|TRBJ1-3|TRBV7-9
TGTGCCAGCAGCTTAGCCCGGGCGGGGTCTTTCTCTGGAAACACCATATATTTT
CASSLARAGSFSGNTIYF
>TRBD1|.|TRBJ2-1|TRBV19
TGTGCCAGTAGTCTGGGACAGGCGAATGAGCAGTTCTTC
CASSLGQANEQFF
>.|.|TRBJ1-1|TRBV6-5
TGTGCCAGCAGTCTCGAGAGGGCCACTGAAGCTTTCTTT
CASSLERATEAFF
>TRBD2|few|TRBJ2-6|TRBV30
TGTGCCTCATCGCGGGGGTCTGGGGCCAACGTCCTGACTTTC
CASSRGSGANVLTF
>.|.|TRBJ1-2|TRBV5-1
TGCGCCAGCAGCACGTTGGACAGCGACTATGGCTACACCTTC
CASSTLDSDYGYTF
>.|.|TRBJ2-1|TRBV6-4
TGTGCCAGCAAAATGAGCGGAGCCGGCTACAATGAGCAGTTCTTC
CASKMSGAGYNEQFF
>TRBD2|.|TRBJ2-7|TRBV10-3
TGTGCCATCATGGACGGACTAGCGGGATACGAGCAGTACTTC
CAIMDGLAGYEQYF
>TRBD2|few|TRBJ2-2|TRBV10-1
TGCGCCAGCAGTGAGTCGGGGGGACTAGCGGGAGGACGGACCGGGGAGCTGTTTTTT
CASSESGGLAGGRTGELFF
>TRBD2|.|TRBJ2-1|TRBV10-1
TGCGCCAGCAGTGATTGGGGGACTAGCGGGAGTTCCTACAATGAGCAGTTCTTC
CASSDWGTSGSSYNEQFF
>.|.|TRBJ2-1|TRBV30
TGTGCCTGGAGTCAAGGAGGATTCAATGAGCAGTTCTTC
CAWSQGGFNEQFF
>TRBD2|.|TRBJ2-7|TRBV30
TGTGCCTGGAAAATAGAGGGTAGCGGGAGTTACGAGCAGTACTTC
CAWKIEGSGSYEQYF
>TRBD1|.|TRBJ2-5|TRBV7-2
TGTGCCAGCAGCCCCGGACAGGGTAAAGAGACCCAGTACTTC
CASSPGQGKETQYF
>TRBD1|.|TRBJ1-2|TRBV9
TGTGCCAGCGGGACAGGGAGCGGGCTAAATTATGGCTACACCTTC
CASGTGSGLNYGYTF
>.|.|TRBJ2-7|TRBV11-2
TGTGCCAGCAGCTTAGAGTGGACAGACAACTACGAGCAGTACTTC
CASSLEWTDNYEQYF
>.|.|TRBJ1-1|TRBV5-6
TGTGCCAGCAGCGTATATCAGGGGTACACTGAAGCTTTCTTT
CASSVYQGYTEAFF
>.|.|TRBJ1-1|TRBV9
TGTGCCAGCAGCGAGACGGACACATTGAACACTGAAGCTTTCTTT
CASSETDTLNTEAFF
>TRBD1|.|TRBJ1-2|TRBV28
TGTGCCAGCAGTTCTTCCACACCGGGACAGGGGGTTAGAGTTGGCTACACCTTC
CASSSSTPGQGVRVGYTF
>TRBD1|.|TRBJ1-2|TRBV29-1
TGCAGCGTAAACAGGGGGACCAACTATGGCTACACCTTC
CSVNRGTNYGYTF
>TRBD1|.|TRBJ1-2|TRBV7-8
TGTGCCAGCAGCTTAGAGGGACAGGGGGCCTATGGCTACACCTTC
CASSLEGQGAYGYTF
>.|few|TRBJ1-1|TRBV28
TGTGCCAGCCCACAGGGCTCTGAAGCTTTCTTT
CASPQGSEAFF
>.|.|TRBJ1-6|TRBV30
TGTGCCTGGGGACCAAGGAGGGATTCACCCCTCCACTTT
CAWGPRRDSPLHF
>.|.|TRBJ1-1|TRBV11-3
TGTGCCAGCAGCTCACGGGAGAACACTGAAGCTTTCTTT
CASSSRENTEAFF
>TRBD2|.|TRBJ2-7|TRBV5-6
TGTGCCAGCAGCTTGGGACTAGCGGGAGCTCGCGAGCAGTACTTC
CASSLGLAGAREQYF